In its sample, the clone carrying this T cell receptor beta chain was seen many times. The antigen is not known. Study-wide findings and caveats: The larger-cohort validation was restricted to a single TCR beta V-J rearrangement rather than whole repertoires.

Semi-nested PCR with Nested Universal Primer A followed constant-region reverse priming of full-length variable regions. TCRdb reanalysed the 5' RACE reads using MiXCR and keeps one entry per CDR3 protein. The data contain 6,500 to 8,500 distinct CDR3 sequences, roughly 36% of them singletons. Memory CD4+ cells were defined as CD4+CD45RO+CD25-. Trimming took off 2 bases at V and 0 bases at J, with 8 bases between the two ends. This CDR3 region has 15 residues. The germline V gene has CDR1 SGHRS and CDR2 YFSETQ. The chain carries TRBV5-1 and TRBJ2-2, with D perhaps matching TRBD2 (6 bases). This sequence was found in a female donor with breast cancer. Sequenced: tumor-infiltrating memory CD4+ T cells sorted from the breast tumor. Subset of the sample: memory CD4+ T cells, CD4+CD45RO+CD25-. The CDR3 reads CASSFSGPNTGELFF. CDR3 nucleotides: TGCGCCAGCAGCTTTAGCGGACCGAACACCGGGGAGCTGTTTTTT.